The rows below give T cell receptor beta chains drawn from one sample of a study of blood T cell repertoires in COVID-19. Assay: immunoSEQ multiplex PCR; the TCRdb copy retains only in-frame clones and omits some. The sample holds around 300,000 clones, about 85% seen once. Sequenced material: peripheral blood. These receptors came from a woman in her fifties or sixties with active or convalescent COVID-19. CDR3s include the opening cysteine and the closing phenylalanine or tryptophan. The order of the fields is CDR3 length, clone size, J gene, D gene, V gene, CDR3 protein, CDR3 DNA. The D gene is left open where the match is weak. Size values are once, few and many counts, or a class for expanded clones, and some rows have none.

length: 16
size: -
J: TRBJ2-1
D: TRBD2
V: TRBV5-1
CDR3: CASSLQTSGSYNEQFF
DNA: TGCGCCAGCAGCCTCCAGACTAGCGGGAGCTACAATGAGCAGTTCTTC

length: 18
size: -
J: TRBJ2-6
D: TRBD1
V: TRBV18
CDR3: CASSPRTGGGSGANVLTF
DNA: TGTGCCAGCTCACCACGAACAGGGGGCGGCTCTGGGGCCAACGTCCTGACTTTC

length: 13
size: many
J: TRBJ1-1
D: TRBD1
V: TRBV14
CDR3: CASTPRTGGDAFF
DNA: TGTGCCAGCACTCCGAGGACAGGCGGGGACGCTTTCTTT

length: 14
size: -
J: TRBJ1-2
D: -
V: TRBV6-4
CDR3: CASSDSRETDGYTF
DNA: TGTGCCAGCAGTGACTCGCGGGAGACTGATGGCTACACCTTC

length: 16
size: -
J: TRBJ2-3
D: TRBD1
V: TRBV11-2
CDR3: CASSLDRLTGGDTQYF
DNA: TGTGCCAGCAGCTTAGATCGCCTGACAGGGGGGGATACGCAGTATTTT

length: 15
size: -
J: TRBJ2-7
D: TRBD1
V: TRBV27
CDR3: CASRVSGTGGLEQYF
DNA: TGTGCCAGCAGAGTATCTGGGACAGGGGGTCTCGAGCAGTACTTC

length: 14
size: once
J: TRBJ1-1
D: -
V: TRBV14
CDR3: CASSQRSVITEAFF
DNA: TGTGCCAGCAGCCAGAGGTCCGTAATCACTGAAGCTTTCTTT

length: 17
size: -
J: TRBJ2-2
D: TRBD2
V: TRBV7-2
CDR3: CASSSSSSGIYTGELFF
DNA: TGTGCCAGCAGCTCCAGCTCTAGCGGAATTTACACCGGGGAGCTGTTTTTT

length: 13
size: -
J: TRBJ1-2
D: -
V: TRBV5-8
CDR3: CASSLGRYYGYTF
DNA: TGTGCCAGCAGCTTGGGGAGGTACTATGGCTACACCTTC

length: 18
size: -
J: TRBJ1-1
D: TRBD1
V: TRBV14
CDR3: CASSQGDRVLIRGTEAFF
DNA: TGTGCCAGCAGCCAGGGGGACAGGGTTTTGATCCGGGGCACTGAAGCTTTCTTT

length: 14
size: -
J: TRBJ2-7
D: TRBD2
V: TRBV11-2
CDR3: CASSGLAGDTEQYF
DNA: TGTGCCAGCAGCGGACTAGCGGGAGATACCGAGCAGTACTTC

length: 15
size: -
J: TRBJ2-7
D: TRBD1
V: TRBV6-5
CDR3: CASRSPRQGAAEQYF
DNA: TGTGCCAGCAGATCCCCAAGACAGGGGGCTGCCGAGCAGTACTTC

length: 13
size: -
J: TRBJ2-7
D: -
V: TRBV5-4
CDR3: CASSHRAAYEQYF
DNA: TGTGCCAGCAGCCACAGGGCAGCCTACGAGCAGTACTTC

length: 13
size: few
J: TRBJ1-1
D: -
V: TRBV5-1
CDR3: CASSSRGDTEAFF
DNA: TGCGCCAGCAGCTCCCGGGGGGACACTGAAGCTTTCTTT

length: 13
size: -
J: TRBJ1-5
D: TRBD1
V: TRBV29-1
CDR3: CSVGTGGGQPQHF
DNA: TGCAGCGTTGGGACAGGGGGAGGTCAGCCCCAGCATTTT

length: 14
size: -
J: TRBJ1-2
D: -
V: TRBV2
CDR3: CASSEGSRFYGYTF
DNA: TGTGCCAGCAGTGAAGGGTCGAGATTTTATGGCTACACCTTC

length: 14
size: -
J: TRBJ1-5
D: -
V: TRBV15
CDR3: CATSREQGQQPQHF
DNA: TGTGCCACCAGCAGAGAACAGGGCCAACAGCCCCAGCATTTT

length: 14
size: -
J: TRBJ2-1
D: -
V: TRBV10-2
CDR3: CASSEVLRVNEQFF
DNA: TGCGCCAGCAGTGAAGTCCTACGGGTCAATGAGCAGTTCTTC

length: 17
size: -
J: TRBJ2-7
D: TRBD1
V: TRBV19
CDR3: CASSMIPGQGNYYEQYF
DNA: TGTGCCAGTAGTATGATCCCCGGACAGGGCAATTACTACGAGCAGTACTTC

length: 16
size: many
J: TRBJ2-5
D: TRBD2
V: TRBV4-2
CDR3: CASSPGTSGFQETQYF
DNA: TGTGCCAGCAGCCCAGGGACTAGCGGGTTCCAAGAGACCCAGTACTTC

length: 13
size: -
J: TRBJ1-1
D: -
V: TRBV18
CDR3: CASSARGRPEAFF
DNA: TGTGCCAGCTCGGCGCGGGGTCGACCTGAAGCTTTCTTT

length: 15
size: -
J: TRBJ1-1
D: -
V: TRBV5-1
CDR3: CASSPELTGNTEAFF
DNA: TGCGCCAGCAGCCCGGAGTTAACGGGGAACACTGAAGCTTTCTTT

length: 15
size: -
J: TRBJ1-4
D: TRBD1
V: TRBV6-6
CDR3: CASSYRTGSEEKLFF
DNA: TGTGCCAGCAGTTACCGGACAGGGAGTGAGGAAAAACTGTTTTTT

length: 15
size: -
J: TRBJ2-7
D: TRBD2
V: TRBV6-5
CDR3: CASSQRLAGTYEQYF
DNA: TGTGCCAGCAGTCAGCGACTAGCGGGCACCTACGAGCAGTACTTC

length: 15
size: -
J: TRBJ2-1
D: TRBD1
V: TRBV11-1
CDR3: CASSSVRDSYNEQFF
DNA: TGTGCCAGCAGCTCCGTACGGGACAGCTACAATGAGCAGTTCTTC

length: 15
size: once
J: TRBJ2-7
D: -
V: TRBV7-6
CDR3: CASSLSGRGEDEQYF
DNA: TGTGCCAGCAGCCTATCCGGGAGAGGGGAAGACGAGCAGTACTTC

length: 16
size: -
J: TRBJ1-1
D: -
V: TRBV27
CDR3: CASTAYGGARSTEAFF
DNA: TGTGCCAGCACCGCCTATGGGGGGGCGCGGAGCACTGAAGCTTTCTTT

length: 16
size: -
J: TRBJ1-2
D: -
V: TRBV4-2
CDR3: CASSQEAGEGNYGYTF
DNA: TGTGCCAGCAGCCAGGAGGCGGGGGAAGGGAACTATGGCTACACCTTC

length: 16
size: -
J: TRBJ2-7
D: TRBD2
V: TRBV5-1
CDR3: CASSLGASGSSYEQYF
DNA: TGCGCCAGCAGCTTGGGAGCTAGCGGCAGCTCCTACGAGCAGTACTTC

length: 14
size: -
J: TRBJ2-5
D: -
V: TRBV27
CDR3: CASSLGKAQETQYF
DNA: TGTGCCAGCAGTCTAGGTAAAGCACAAGAGACCCAGTACTTC